This TCR beta chain comes out of a study of blood T cell repertoires in COVID-19. Looking at the study overall: Acute-phase and convalescent COVID-19 samples originated in the United States, Italy and Spain. PBMCs, B-cell-depleted T cells, or T cells provided the cDNA or gDNA that made up the material.

Germline V gives CDR1 SEHNR, CDR2 FQNEAQ (reference sequence). Trimming removed 5 bases at V and 5 bases at J, with 19 bases between. The CDR3 is 17 residues long. The assay was immunoSEQ multiplex PCR, and TCRdb's table has in-frame clones only and misses some. The sample contains about 16,000 clones, less than 90% of which appear only once. The TCR comes from a woman of 80 years or more with COVID-19, enrolled during active disease. The sample was peripheral blood. The J gene is TRBJ1-6, the V gene TRBV7-9, with TRBD1 as a possible D gene (5 bases). CDR3 in DNA: TGTGCCAGCAGCCCCGGACACGAATGGTCGGATAATTCACCCCTCCACTTT. It codes for CASSPGHEWSDNSPLHF.